This passage covers 13 T cell receptor beta chains from one sample sequenced in a study of control samples from healthy donors and cancer patients. Only in-frame clones appear in the TCRdb table, and some are missing; sequencing was by immunoSEQ multiplex PCR. Here the sample spans about 97,000 clones, about 89% being singletons. Sequenced sample: blood. These receptors originate from a young man in good health.

The V gene is TRBV25-1, the J gene TRBJ2-5; a possible D gene is TRBD1 (6 bases). There are 14 residues in the CDR3. The V gene lost 2 bases and the J gene lost 2 bases, with 9 bases spanning the gap. Per germline, CDR1 MGHDK and CDR2 SYGVNS. CDR3 bases: TGTGCCAGCAGTGAAAGAACAGGGCAAGAGACCCAGTACTTC. It translates to CASSERTGQETQYF.

The chain uses TRBV15 and TRBJ2-5; the match to TRBD1 covers 7 bases. V was pared by 0 bases and J by 2 bases, with 6 bases of the junction left unmatched. CDR3 size: 16 residues. Germline-derived CDR1 and CDR2 are LNHNV and YYDKDF (reference sequence). CDR3 sequence (DNA): TGTGCCACCAGCAGAGATCAAGGGACAGCACAAGAGACCCAGTACTTC. Its translation: CATSRDQGTAQETQYF.

The chain is built from TRBV9 and TRBJ2-2, with 8 bases lining up with TRBD2. CDR3 length: 16 amino acids. Germline loops: CDR1 SGDLS, CDR2 YYNGEE. With 3 bases clipped from V and 7 bases from J, the junction kept 11 bases outside the gene matches. The chain's CDR3 is CASSGRTGLAGGELFF. CDR3 coding DNA: TGTGCCAGCAGCGGCAGAACTGGACTAGCTGGCGGGGAGCTGTTTTTT.

This clone was observed a single time. This chain joins TRBV7-8 and TRBJ1-5, with TRBD1 matching over 7 bases. The J segment lost 7 bases and the V segment lost 5 bases, leaving 11 bases of the junction unmatched. CDR1 SGHVS and CDR2 FQNEAQ come from the germline V gene. CDR3 length equals 15 residues. CDR3 in amino acids: CASSPIGGGGQPQHF. The DNA of the CDR3 is TGTGCCAGCAGCCCCATCGGAGGGGGCGGACAGCCCCAGCATTTT.

The V gene is TRBV7-3, the J gene TRBJ2-2; no definite D call. The germline gives CDR1 SGHTA, CDR2 FQGTGA. Trimming stripped 0 bases from V and 6 bases from J, with 5 bases between. This CDR3 is 13 amino acids long. The DNA of the CDR3 is TGTGCCAGCAGCTTAACTTATGCCGGGGAGCTGTTTTTT. Protein product: CASSLTYAGELFF.

V is TRBV6-5 and J is TRBJ2-3; D is unclear. Germline V gene lookup returns CDR1 MNHEY and CDR2 SVGAGI. V was trimmed by 4 bases and J by 6 bases, leaving 8 bases between them. The CDR3 spans 12 residues. CDR3 nucleotides: TGTGCCAGCAGTTCAAGCGTCGATACGCAGTATTTT. Amino acid sequence: CASSSSVDTQYF.

V is TRBV5-1 and J is TRBJ1-1; D remains ambiguous. This CDR3 has 13 amino acids. Trimming cost V 1 base and J 6 bases, with 10 bases left between them. The V gene's germline CDR1 is SGHRS and CDR2 YFSETQ. CDR3 nucleotides: TGCGCCAGCAGCTTGCTGGGATCCCCTGAAGCTTTCTTT. Protein sequence: CASSLLGSPEAFF.

A note on this clone: One junction end disagrees with the germline gene, perhaps due to a read error. The sample carries other DNA sequences with the same CDR3. J is TRBJ1-1 and V is TRBV3-1 (or the pseudogene TRBV3-2), with D uncertain. The CDR3 covers 14 residues. Per the germline V gene, CDR1 is LGHDT and CDR2 is YNNKEL (reference sequence). The CDR3 DNA is TGTGCCAGCAGTCAAGAGAAACACCCAAGGAGGGCTTTCTTT. Translated, it gives CASSQEKHPRRAFF.

This clone was counted once. This rearrangement joins TRBV19 to TRBJ2-1, with D possibly TRBD1 on 5 matching bases. Between the trimmed V and J ends, which lost 5 bases and 0 bases, there was a span of 11 bases. Germline-derived CDR1 and CDR2 are LNHDA and SQIVND (reference sequence). CDR3 size: 15 residues. CDR3: CASSSRTFSYNEQFF. CDR3 DNA sequence: TGTGCCAGTAGTTCTAGGACATTCTCCTACAATGAGCAGTTCTTC.

In this sample, this clone turned up a few times. V usage is TRBV7-2 and J usage is TRBJ2-5, with 9 bases identical to TRBD1. Unmatched junction bases numbered 4, after V lost 7 bases and J lost 1 base. Germline CDR1 is SGHTA and CDR2 is FQGNSA. The CDR3 is made up of 14 amino acids. CDR3 loop: CASTAGQGQETQYF. The CDR3 DNA reads TGTGCCAGCACCGCGGGACAGGGCCAAGAGACCCAGTACTTC.

This sequence joins TRBV6-6 and TRBJ2-7, with TRBD2 matching over 9 bases. Germline V CDR1 and CDR2: MNHNY, SVGAGI (reference sequence). CDR3 length: 16 residues. Losses at the gene ends were 11 bases for V and 4 bases for J; bases not matched to a gene: 18. CDR3 region: CASERGVAGDVYEQYF. For the CDR3, the DNA is TGTGCCTCTGAACGCGGTGTAGCGGGAGATGTTTACGAGCAGTACTTC.

The V gene is TRBV5-5, the J gene TRBJ1-2; maybe TRBD1 (5 bases). Germline V gene data show CDR1 as SGHKS and CDR2 as YYEKEE (reference sequence). Trimming took off 0 bases at V and 10 bases at J, with 19 bases between the two ends. The CDR3 contains 15 residues. CDR3 sequence: CASSLAGLGQGTYTF. The CDR3 DNA is TGTGCCAGCAGCTTGGCCGGTCTCGGTCAGGGAACCTACACCTTC.

The chain couples TRBV28 to TRBJ1-5; D not certain. The germline V and J ends were trimmed by 10 bases and 5 bases, with 18 bases remaining between them. This CDR3 region has 14 residues. The germline gives CDR1 MDHEN, CDR2 SYDVKM. The CDR3 reads CATKTRPTHQPQHF. Written as DNA, the CDR3 is TGTGCCACCAAGACGAGGCCGACCCATCAGCCCCAGCATTTT. The complete variable domain, with remaining parts taken from reference TRBV28 and TRBJ1-5, reads DVKVTQSSRYLVKRTGEKVFLECVQDMDHENMFWYRQDPGLGLRLIYFSYDVKMKEKGDIPEGYSVSREKKERFSLILESASTNQTSMYLCATKTRPTHQPQHFGDGTRLSIL.